The entry below gives a single TCR beta chain sequence along with its context. Its cognate antigen is unknown. A single record per CDR3 protein comes from TCRdb applying MiXCR to the reads. The sample has some 500,000 distinct CDR3 sequences, almost 40% seen once. The data originate from a study of T cell repertoires in cytomegalovirus infection. Study as a whole: Well-studied HLA-B-restricted CMV epitopes were used in the study alongside recently identified HLA-C-restricted ones. Public TCR beta signatures were indicative of both CMV infection and a matching HLA type.

The CDR3 length is 10 residues. With 10 bases removed from V and 6 bases from J, the gap between germline ends came to 7 bases. Germline values: CDR1 LNHDA, CDR2 SQIVND (reference sequence). The J gene is TRBJ1-5, the V gene TRBV19; D may be TRBD1 (5 bases). This sequence originates from a human donor in good health (CMV status not recorded). Some clones in this sample may be carry-over from other donors' samples. The source material was cultured PBMCs, sampled from culture after CMV antigen stimulation. The CDR3 DNA follows: TGTGCCACAGGGACTCAGCCCCAGCATTTT. It specifies CATGTQPQHF.